The clone carrying this T cell receptor beta chain was found many times. Its antigen is unknown. The CDR3 sequence is 14 residues long. The V end lost 2 bases, the J end lost 5 bases, and 12 bases lay between the germline ends. Germline V lookup: CDR1 SNHLY, CDR2 FYNNEI. TCRdb recomputed calls from the multiplex PCR reads with MiXCR, one row per CDR3 protein. The sample has 140,000 to 150,000 distinct CDR3 sequences; about 33% are singletons. This sample is drawn from a study of breast tumors, draining lymph nodes, adjacent tissues. General observations from the study: Luminal-like breast cancer showed significantly higher tumor–nontumor repertoire similarity than basal-like. Tumor T cell lymph node origin was a supported hypothesis, not proven. Findings are consistent with lymph node origin and intratumoral expansion of most tumor T cells. Tumor TCR diversity was below lymph nodes but above nontumor tissue.

Breast cancer patients provided tissue from their axillary draining lymph nodes. The V gene is TRBV2, the J gene TRBJ1-2; possibly TRBD1 for D (5 bases). The sequencing input was axillary lymph node tissue. The sequence came from a female donor with breast cancer. Some clones in this sample may be carry-over from other donors' samples. The CDR3 is CASSELGQRYGYTF. CDR3 bases: TGTGCCAGCAGTGAATTGGGGCAAAGATATGGCTACACCTTC.